The T cell receptor beta chain under discussion was sequenced for a study of T cell repertoires in cytomegalovirus infection. Study summary: CMV infection together with matching HLA type was indicated by public TCR beta signatures.

This clonotype was seen many times. What it binds is unknown. TCRdb re-called the reads through MiXCR, storing one row per CDR3 protein. The table shows about 260,000 distinct CDR3 sequences, with around 13% occurring only once. General study findings and limits: HLA-C-restricted, CMV-specific TCR beta clonotypes were dominant ex vivo.

The sequenced material came from PBMCs. The clonotype comes from a human donor in good health (CMV status not recorded). Some clones in this sample may be carry-over from other donors' samples.

CDR3 nucleotide sequence: TGTGCCAGCAGCTTCAGGGAGGGCCCAGAGTACTTC. This codes for CASSFREGPEYF. The genes are TRBV7-2 and TRBJ2-7; 7 bases are a match to TRBD2. CDR1 and CDR2 from the germline V gene are SGHTA and FQGNSA. The CDR3 contains 12 residues. V was clipped by 3 bases and J by 11 bases; unmatched bases: 7.